The 7 T cell receptor beta chains presented below share a single source sample, sequenced in a study of CD8+ T cells in alopecia areata. After isolation, RNA underwent reverse transcription to generate cDNA as the sequencing template. Repertoires were generated with immunoSEQ multiplex PCR, while TCRdb's copy carries only in-frame clones and drops some. The top ten hold approximately 3.3% of the sample, which has more than 150,000 clones, 45% to 75% seen once. The treatment here: oral pan-JAK inhibitor, 5-10 mg twice daily. Sequencing was performed on CD4+ T cells sorted from blood, taken at week 4, from a patient treated with tofacitinib. The origin of the receptors is a human donor with alopecia areata.

The chain has TRBV29-1 and TRBJ2-3; TRBD1 matches 9 bases. The CDR3 is made up of 13 amino acids. Germline V gene sequence: CDR1 SQVTM, CDR2 ANQGSEA. Germline trimming cut 7 bases from V and 5 bases from J; bases unmatched to any gene: 7. The CDR3 loop reads CSAGTGFRDTQYF. Written as DNA, the CDR3 is TGCAGCGCCGGGACAGGGTTTCGAGATACGCAGTATTTT.

The chain combines TRBV7-8 with TRBJ1-2; a possible D gene is TRBD1 (6 bases). Trimming removed 5 bases at V and 5 bases at J, with 15 bases between. This CDR3 is built from 14 residues. Germline CDR1 and CDR2: SGHVS and FQNEAQ. DNA of the CDR3: TGTGCCAGCAGCAAGACGGGGGGGCGGTATGGCTACACCTTC. Its protein product is CASSKTGGRYGYTF. The full variable domain, rest sourced from reference TRBV7-8 and TRBJ1-2, is GAGVSQSPRYKVAKRGQDVALRCDPISGHVSLFWYQQALGQGPEFLTYFQNEAQLDKSGLPSDRFFAERPEGSVSTLKIQRTQQEDSAVYLCASSKTGGRYGYTFGSGTRLTVV.

V is TRBV18 and J is TRBJ1-4, with 7 bases lining up with TRBD1. The germline CDR1 and CDR2 sequences are KGHSH and LQKENI. V dropped 4 bases and J dropped 7; count of bases not matched to a gene: 3. The CDR3 totals 13 residues. This CDR3 reads CASSRDRVEKLFF. In nucleotides, the CDR3 is TGTGCCAGCTCACGTGACAGGGTTGAAAAACTGTTTTTT.

The CDR3 DNA sequence: TGCAGCGGCAGGGGTGGTTATGGCTACACCTTC. Translation gives CSGRGGYGYTF. This chain joins TRBV29-1 and TRBJ1-2, with D tentatively TRBD1 (6 bases). The CDR3 loop spans 11 amino acids. Germline assignment: CDR1 SQVTM and CDR2 ANQGSEA. V shed 7 bases and J shed 5 bases, with 11 bases lying between them.

This clone was found a few times. The rearrangement uses TRBV30 and TRBJ1-5; possibly TRBD1 for D (5 bases). Germline-derived CDR1 and CDR2 are GTSNPN and SVGIG (reference sequence). The V end was cut by 0 bases, the J end by 7 bases, with 19 bases between. The CDR3 is made up of 16 amino acids. The CDR3 here is CAWSVKGWGMEQPQHF. CDR3 in DNA: TGTGCCTGGAGTGTAAAGGGGTGGGGGATGGAACAGCCCCAGCATTTT.

The chain joins TRBV5-1 to TRBJ2-2, with D perhaps TRBD1 (5 bases). Germline lookup yields CDR1 SGHRS and CDR2 YFSETQ. V dropped 8 bases and J dropped 0 bases, with 11 bases sitting between them. The CDR3 loop spans 14 amino acids. The CDR3: CASGTGANTGELFF. The DNA for the CDR3 is TGCGCCAGTGGAACAGGAGCGAACACCGGGGAGCTGTTTTTT. The entire variable domain, with the rest obtained from reference TRBV5-1 and TRBJ2-2, is as follows: KAGVTQTPRYLIKTRGQQVTLSCSPISGHRSVSWYQQTPGQGLQFLFEYFSETQRNKGNFPGRFSGRQFSNSRSEMNVSTLELGDSALYLCASGTGANTGELFFGEGSRLTVL.

This chain joins TRBV7-2 and TRBJ1-5; possible D gene TRBD1, 5 bases. In germline, CDR1 is SGHTA, CDR2 FQGNSA. This CDR3 region has 15 residues. V dropped 5 bases and J dropped 4 bases, with 15 bases sitting between them. CDR3 in DNA: TGTGCCAGCAGCCAGCGGGACGGACCAAATCAGCCCCAGCATTTT. It encodes CASSQRDGPNQPQHF.